This entry is about one T cell receptor (beta chain). Its antigen remains unidentified. Qualities for individual bases were not recorded, and no much larger clone is one base off. Ficoll-Paque density gradient centrifugation was used to isolate PBMCs. This entry is derived from a study of T-cell memory formation after mild COVID-19 (dated by TCRdb to the early 2020s). About the study as a whole: TCR sequence clusters from the two donors were largely donor specific. In a couple of donors, T-cell clones that expanded and contracted after mild COVID-19 were tracked by sequencing TCRalpha and TCRbeta repertoires over time. Two young, previously healthy adult volunteers made up the cohort, one male and one female. General conclusions and limits of the study: Only a couple of mild cases were covered by the study, and larger cohorts that include severe cases with pre-infection samples were considered necessary. Clones contracting from day 15 to 85 had balanced CD4/CD8 phenotypes, while a second wave expanding from day 15 to 37 was biased towards CD4+. SARS-CoV-2 specificity of the second-wave clones peaking on day 37 was not confirmed. Contracting CD4+ clones turned up mainly in the CM and EM memory subsets, whereas EMRA was where CD8+ clones were enriched. Some responding clones were detected in pre-infection memory, suggesting pre-existing cross-reactive memory T cells joined the SARS-CoV-2 response.

V was cut back by 3 bases and J by 3 bases, leaving a gap of 11 bases between them. The CDR3, cysteine through phenylalanine, is 14 amino acids long. Just the 42-base CDR3 DNA is kept, in frame starting at base 1. Sequences LGHDT (CDR1) and YNNKEL (CDR2) are obtained from the germline V gene (reference sequence). TCRdb names Illumina NovaSeq 6000 as the instrument used. TCRalpha and TCRbeta cDNA libraries were constructed by 5'RACE with constant-segment primers, with sample barcodes and unique molecular identifiers being introduced. Trizol reagent was used to extract RNA from every sample. The libraries were amplified in two PCR steps, and the second step added a second sample barcode and Illumina TruSeq adapters. The libraries were sequenced on an Illumina NovaSeq using 2 x 150 bp paired-end reads. As for the original processing: Reads were demultiplexed and collapsed into UMI-guided consensus sequences with migec v1.2.7. With mixcr v2.1.11, UMI consensuses were aligned to TRA and TRB V and J templates and assembled into clonotypes. Expanded or contracted clonotypes were those called significant by both edgeR and NoisET, with noise models trained on biological replicates. For edgeR calls, the cutoffs were a false discovery rate-adjusted p below 0.01 and a log2 fold-change threshold of 1. As an exploratory analysis of dynamics, PCA with hierarchical clustering was applied to max-normalized trajectories of the 1000 most abundant clonotypes. The CD4 or CD8 phenotype of responding clones was assigned using the separately sequenced CD4+ and CD8+ repertoires. TCRdb reran the public reads through fastp at Q25 and MiXCR, keeping productive beta chains. Each entry merges the rows of one CDR3 protein and shows their most common DNA and genes. None of the V and J calls come from the authors' own analysis; TCRdb made them. This sample holds 350,000 to 450,000 distinct CDR3 sequences; around 14% were observed only once. The ten largest clones add up to about 20% of the sample.

The TCR was taken from a man aged 18 to 29 who had mild COVID-19 (a few samples of this study predate the infection). The sample titles of this study are shuffled in the database, so cell type and time point are left out; the donor was told from shared clones. In this chain, TRBV3-1 is recombined with TRBJ1-1, and TRBD1 may be the D gene, going by 6 matching bases. Sample: PBMCs or a T cell subset sorted from them (not recorded which). The CDR3 region reads CASSHHRDDTEAFF. The bases are TGTGCCAGCAGCCATCACAGGGACGACACTGAAGCTTTCTTT.